This T cell receptor beta chain was recorded in a study of shared clonotypes between healthy human individuals. Overall study results and limits: Clonotypes which were not shared had lower generation probabilities than clonotypes that all four donors shared.

Per the original data handling: Filtering differed because ImmunoSEQ produced junction-only sequences that carried no quality scores. TCRdb keeps only in-frame clones here, not all; method: immunoSEQ multiplex PCR. That table supplies the V and J calls and clone size; D and trimming were determined from the DNA. This sample has millions of clones; approximately 90% occur once, and the top ten carry 0.13% to 0.15%. Details on this clone: The antigen is undetermined.

The sequence derives from a man aged 18 to 35 in good health. Sequences were obtained from naive CD4+ T cells sorted from blood. Subset given: CD45RA+ positively selected.

The CDR3 DNA follows: TGCGCCAGCAGCTCACAGGGGTTGGGTTCACCCCTCCACTTT. Protein product: CASSSQGLGSPLHF. This sequence joins TRBV10-2 and TRBJ1-6, with 7 nucleotides matching TRBD1. Germline CDR1 reads WSHSY; CDR2 reads SAAADI. After removal of 6 bases from V and 9 bases from J, the junction contained 8 bases not matched to a gene. The CDR3 runs 14 residues.